These T cell receptor beta chains were read from a single sample in a study of technical replicates of blood from a few donors. Profiling relied on immunoSEQ multiplex PCR, and the TCRdb table lists in-frame clones only, not all of them. The data show 84,000 or so clones, with roughly 93% seen just once and 0.2% to 0.25% held by the top ten. The material sequenced was T cells isolated from PBMCs. These receptors were obtained from a human donor in good health. The conserved cysteine and the conserved F or W are not part of the CDR3 here. The listing skips clone size in some rows; elsewhere it reads once, few, many or a size class.

V | size | CDR3
TRBV5-4 | . | ASSPRQGGTGELF
TRBV6-5 | . | ASSYSGQGYEQY
TRBV21-1 | . | ASFTPGLGVPGELF
TRBV19 | . | ASSSWEAGPSYNEQF
TRBV28 | . | ASSFFALAGGRETQY
TRBV4-1 | . | ASSTPIRTSPHSGANVLT
TRBV28 | . | ASSLFRLEDHSNQPQH
TRBV9 | . | ASSAGTGTGTEAF
TRBV2 | once | ATEGLAKNIQY
TRBV19 | . | ASSIKVRGEDGYT
TRBV27 | few | ASSPSGQGAYEQY
TRBV4-1 | . | ASSQFQGKDYGYT
TRBV30 | . | ALSPGYT
TRBV6-1 | . | ASRRGQNTDTQY
TRBV6-6 | . | ASMGAMNTEAF
TRBV7-6 | . | ASSATGSNTEAF
TRBV4-2 | . | ASSQTSGRGEQY
TRBV29-1 | . | SAGGGNQETQY
TRBV5-1 | . | ASSPEGGGRSYEQY
TRBV7-6 | . | ASSSRGGAELF
TRBV6-1 | . | ASSEGLAGVHEQF
TRBV7-9 | . | ASSLAQGRDGYT
TRBV2 | few | ASSEGVEGYT
TRBV7-9 | once | ASSLDGRETQY
TRBV7-9 | . | ASSRRLAGGPSTGELF
TRBV15 | . | ATSGGTSRNEQF
TRBV25-1 | . | ASTPGLAGEQY
TRBV2 | . | ASSVAPNTEAF
TRBV7-9 | . | ASSLGYHFGGGPYNEQF
TRBV11-2 | . | ASIPTTGSFYEQY
TRBV28 | . | ASSLAGLVYEQY
TRBV6-1 | . | ASSRQDQETQY
TRBV6-5 | once | ASSYGLPLSGNTIY
TRBV7-9 | . | ASSLGGQPQH
TRBV11-3 | . | ASSLWQNTEAF
TRBV11-2 | . | ASSLTDEQF
TRBV4-1 | . | ASSPAPSSYNEQF
TRBV28 | . | ASSYGGAYGYT
TRBV30 | . | AWSQDFNYGYT
TRBV10-1 | . | ASSETGRPQH
TRBV29-1 | . | SVEGTSDEQY
TRBV5-6 | . | ASSPRDRANYGYT
TRBV2 | . | ASSEGPEAF
TRBV30 | . | AWSGDRGLSYEQY
TRBV28 | . | ASSLSRGRDEQY
TRBV27 | . | ASRPATGGKETQY
TRBV2 | . | ASRSLAKNIQY
TRBV2 | few | ASRGGADTQY
TRBV10-3 | . | APHVPRGSDPTAKPEAF
TRBV5-1 | . | ASSLGGVSTGGSPLH
TRBV7-9 | . | ASSLGGYEKLF